The rows below give T cell receptor beta chains drawn from one sample of a study of T cells in Graves' hyperthyroidism and ophthalmopathy. TCRdb used MiXCR to reprocess the multiplex PCR reads, holding one entry per CDR3 protein. Altogether more than 600,000 distinct CDR3 sequences are present, roughly 15% being singletons, with the ten largest covering approximately 8.4%. The specimen sequenced was blood. These receptors were obtained from a man between 18 and 29 years old with Graves' hyperthyroidism. Each CDR3 is given with its conserved first and last residue. Fields, in order: J gene, clone size, D gene, V gene, CDR3 protein, CDR3 DNA. D genes are given only for firm matches. Size is omitted from some rows. Given values are once, few, many or a class for expanded clones.

J: TRBJ1-3
size: few
D: NA
V: TRBV18
CDR3: CASSPPGATGAGRYF
DNA: TGTGCCAGCTCACCACCGGGCGCAACCGGGGCTGGAAGATATTTT

J: TRBJ2-3
size: NA
D: NA
V: TRBV13
CDR3: CASSLRESITDTQYF
DNA: TGTGCCAGCAGCTTACGGGAGTCGATCACAGATACGCAGTATTTT

J: TRBJ1-5
size: many
D: NA
V: TRBV2
CDR3: CASSEREYSNQPQHF
DNA: TGTGCCAGCAGTGAGCGTGAGTATAGCAATCAGCCCCAGCATTTT

J: TRBJ2-1
size: NA
D: NA
V: TRBV30
CDR3: CAWTSAGREQFF
DNA: TGTGCCTGGACTAGCGCAGGTCGTGAGCAGTTCTTC

J: TRBJ2-5
size: NA
D: NA
V: TRBV12-3/TRBV12-4
CDR3: CASSLTPGAEQETQYF
DNA: TGTGCCAGCAGTTTAACCCCCGGGGCGGAACAAGAGACCCAGTACTTC

J: TRBJ2-7
size: NA
D: NA
V: TRBV6-2/TRBV6-3
CDR3: CASSVYRTAFYEQYF
DNA: TGTGCCAGCAGCGTTTACCGGACAGCCTTCTACGAGCAGTACTTC

J: TRBJ1-5
size: few
D: NA
V: TRBV6-5
CDR3: CASSYTGRSNQPQHF
DNA: TGTGCCAGCAGTTACACAGGTAGGAGCAATCAGCCCCAGCATTTT

J: TRBJ2-1
size: many
D: TRBD2
V: TRBV27
CDR3: CASSSGTSGSYNEQFF
DNA: TGTGCCAGCAGCTCCGGGACTAGCGGCTCCTACAATGAGCAGTTCTTC

J: TRBJ1-2
size: many
D: NA
V: TRBV11-2
CDR3: CASSTPARWRVSYTF
DNA: TGTGCCAGCAGCACTCCCGCTCGGTGGCGTGTGAGCTACACCTTC

J: TRBJ2-5
size: few
D: NA
V: TRBV4-1
CDR3: CASSQDDETQYF
DNA: TGCGCCAGCAGCCAAGACGACGAGACCCAGTACTTC

J: TRBJ2-7
size: many
D: NA
V: TRBV18
CDR3: CASSPYVEALREQYF
DNA: TGTGCCAGCTCACCCTACGTAGAAGCATTACGGGAGCAGTACTTC

J: TRBJ2-2
size: few
D: TRBD1
V: TRBV5-5
CDR3: CASSWGQGAWTGELFF
DNA: TGTGCCAGCAGCTGGGGACAGGGGGCATGGACCGGGGAGCTGTTTTTT

J: TRBJ2-3
size: NA
D: NA
V: TRBV20-1
CDR3: CSARAPGRTSTDTQYF
DNA: TGCAGTGCTAGAGCCCCGGGACGGACTAGCACAGATACGCAGTATTTT

J: TRBJ2-5
size: few
D: TRBD2
V: TRBV7-9
CDR3: CASSLSLAGRETQYF
DNA: TGTGCCAGCAGCTTAAGTCTAGCGGGGCGAGAGACCCAGTACTTC

J: TRBJ2-2
size: few
D: TRBD1
V: TRBV29-1
CDR3: CSVDSPTGSGELFF
DNA: TGCAGCGTTGATAGCCCGACAGGGTCCGGGGAGCTGTTTTTT

J: TRBJ2-5
size: NA
D: NA
V: TRBV7-9
CDR3: CASSLLWQTQYF
DNA: TGTGCCAGCAGCTTACTTTGGCAGACCCAGTACTTC

J: TRBJ1-4
size: NA
D: NA
V: TRBV5-1
CDR3: CASSLGAHFNEKLFF
DNA: TGCGCCAGCAGCCTGGGGGCACACTTTAATGAAAAACTGTTTTTT

J: TRBJ2-3
size: NA
D: NA
V: TRBV5-5
CDR3: CASSLLGRRTDTQYF
DNA: TGTGCCAGCAGCTTGCTGGGGCGCCGCACAGATACGCAGTATTTT

J: TRBJ1-5
size: NA
D: NA
V: TRBV28
CDR3: CASTSNQPQHF
DNA: TGTGCCAGCACTAGCAATCAGCCCCAGCATTTT

J: TRBJ2-7
size: many
D: TRBD2
V: TRBV28
CDR3: CASSLGSGGLQYEQYF
DNA: TGTGCCAGCAGTTTAGGTTCGGGAGGCCTTCAGTACGAGCAGTACTTC

J: TRBJ2-1
size: many
D: NA
V: TRBV12-3/TRBV12-4
CDR3: CASSFLGRGDYNEQFF
DNA: TGTGCCAGCAGTTTCCTTGGCAGGGGGGACTACAATGAGCAGTTCTTC

J: TRBJ2-1
size: NA
D: TRBD2
V: TRBV29-1
CDR3: CSVVGRTSGRARMDNEQFF
DNA: TGCAGCGTTGTTGGGAGGACTAGCGGGAGAGCCCGTATGGACAATGAGCAGTTCTTC

J: TRBJ2-1
size: many
D: NA
V: TRBV2
CDR3: CASSGLANNEQFF
DNA: TGTGCCAGCAGTGGGCTAGCGAATAATGAGCAGTTCTTC

J: TRBJ2-7
size: many
D: NA
V: TRBV20-1
CDR3: CSARDGQEQYF
DNA: TGCAGTGCTAGGGACGGACAAGAGCAGTACTTC

J: TRBJ2-2
size: NA
D: NA
V: TRBV6-2/TRBV6-3
CDR3: CASSYSADLHITGELFF
DNA: TGTGCCAGCAGTTACTCTGCGGACCTCCATATCACCGGGGAGCTGTTTTTT

J: TRBJ1-2
size: many
D: TRBD1
V: TRBV28
CDR3: CASSLPTGNGYTF
DNA: TGTGCCAGCAGCTTACCGACAGGGAATGGCTACACCTTC

J: TRBJ1-1
size: NA
D: NA
V: TRBV5-1
CDR3: CASSLSRGYMSTEAFF
DNA: TGCGCCAGCAGCTTGAGCAGGGGCTACATGAGCACTGAAGCTTTCTTT

J: TRBJ2-3
size: many
D: NA
V: TRBV2
CDR3: CASNERAADTQYF
DNA: TGTGCCAGCAACGAGAGGGCGGCAGATACGCAGTATTTT

J: TRBJ2-7
size: many
D: NA
V: TRBV12-3/TRBV12-4
CDR3: CASSARDPKAGYEQYF
DNA: TGTGCCAGCAGTGCCCGGGACCCAAAAGCGGGCTACGAGCAGTACTTC

J: TRBJ1-5
size: NA
D: NA
V: TRBV30
CDR3: CAWSTPQGMGNQPQHF
DNA: TGTGCCTGGAGTACCCCCCAGGGGATGGGCAATCAGCCCCAGCATTTT

J: TRBJ2-5
size: NA
D: TRBD2
V: TRBV6-2/TRBV6-3
CDR3: CASSPMRLAVSTQYF
DNA: TGTGCCAGCAGCCCTATGCGACTAGCGGTCTCGACCCAGTACTTC

J: TRBJ2-1
size: NA
D: TRBD2
V: TRBV10-2
CDR3: CASSEISGRAFNEQFF
DNA: TGCGCCAGCAGTGAGATTAGCGGGAGGGCCTTCAATGAGCAGTTCTTC

J: TRBJ2-7
size: few
D: TRBD1
V: TRBV28
CDR3: CASSPPGQRYEQYF
DNA: TGTGCCAGCAGTCCACCGGGACAGCGCTACGAGCAGTACTTC

J: TRBJ1-1
size: few
D: NA
V: TRBV6-1
CDR3: CASSTGGGTEAFF
DNA: TGTGCCAGCAGTACCGGGGGGGGCACTGAAGCTTTCTTT

J: TRBJ2-7
size: NA
D: NA
V: TRBV4-3
CDR3: CASSLEEGSEYEQYF
DNA: TGCGCCAGCAGCCTTGAAGAAGGGAGTGAATACGAGCAGTACTTC

J: TRBJ2-1
size: NA
D: TRBD2
V: TRBV7-2
CDR3: CASSFGTSGYNKQFF
DNA: TGTGCCAGCAGCTTTGGGACTAGCGGGTACAATAAGCAGTTCTTC

J: TRBJ2-7
size: once
D: TRBD2
V: TRBV11-2
CDR3: CASSLTTSGTSYEQYF
DNA: TGTGCCAGCAGCCTGACGACTAGCGGGACCTCCTACGAGCAGTACTTC

J: TRBJ1-2
size: NA
D: TRBD1
V: TRBV6-5
CDR3: CASSYQQGDGYTF
DNA: TGTGCCAGCAGTTACCAACAGGGGGATGGCTACACCTTC

J: TRBJ2-2
size: NA
D: NA
V: TRBV12-3/TRBV12-4
CDR3: CASSSNTLWELFF
DNA: TGTGCCAGCAGCTCCAACACCCTTTGGGAGCTGTTTTTT

J: TRBJ2-7
size: many
D: NA
V: TRBV6-2/TRBV6-3
CDR3: CASSYPPGGDSYEQYF
DNA: TGTGCCAGCAGTTACCCTCCCGGGGGAGACTCCTACGAGCAGTACTTC

J: TRBJ1-3
size: NA
D: NA
V: TRBV7-2
CDR3: CASSQGTTTGSGNTIYF
DNA: TGCGCCAGCAGCCAAGGGACTACTACAGGGTCTGGAAACACCATATATTTT

J: TRBJ2-2
size: many
D: TRBD2
V: TRBV28
CDR3: CASRGGYTGELFF
DNA: TGTGCCAGCAGGGGGGGGTACACCGGGGAGCTGTTTTTT

J: TRBJ2-3
size: many
D: TRBD2
V: TRBV12-3/TRBV12-4
CDR3: CASSDPVTSGRLAQYF
DNA: TGTGCCAGCAGTGACCCGGTTACTAGCGGGAGGTTGGCGCAGTATTTT

J: TRBJ2-2
size: many
D: TRBD2
V: TRBV18
CDR3: CASSPSGLFTGELFF
DNA: TGTGCCAGCTCACCCTCGGGACTATTCACCGGGGAGCTGTTTTTT

J: TRBJ1-5
size: few
D: TRBD1
V: TRBV2
CDR3: CASSERSGGSQPQHF
DNA: TGTGCCAGCAGTGAAAGGTCAGGGGGGAGTCAGCCCCAGCATTTT

J: TRBJ2-2
size: few
D: NA
V: TRBV4-3
CDR3: CASSQDGGEGPHPNTGELFF
DNA: TGCGCCAGCAGCCAAGACGGGGGAGAGGGACCTCACCCGAACACCGGGGAGCTGTTTTTT

J: TRBJ2-1
size: NA
D: NA
V: TRBV9
CDR3: CASSGMKGQREQFF
DNA: TGTGCCAGCAGCGGAATGAAAGGGCAGAGGGAGCAGTTCTTC

J: TRBJ2-3
size: few
D: TRBD1
V: TRBV19
CDR3: CASSMGQGTTDTQYF
DNA: TGTGCCAGTAGTATGGGACAGGGGACCACAGATACGCAGTATTTT

J: TRBJ2-7
size: many
D: NA
V: TRBV11-2
CDR3: CASSFVRGEQYF
DNA: TGTGCCAGCAGCTTCGTTAGGGGGGAGCAGTACTTC

J: TRBJ2-7
size: NA
D: NA
V: TRBV5-1
CDR3: CASSPGAGGKEQYF
DNA: TGCGCCAGCAGCCCCGGGGCAGGGGGGAAAGAGCAGTACTTC

J: TRBJ2-7
size: many
D: TRBD2
V: TRBV20-1
CDR3: CSAKTSGSYEQYF
DNA: TGCAGTGCCAAGACTAGCGGGAGCTACGAGCAGTACTTC

J: TRBJ1-6
size: few
D: NA
V: TRBV9
CDR3: CASSPESNSPLHF
DNA: TGTGCCAGCAGCCCAGAGAGTAATTCACCCCTCCACTTT